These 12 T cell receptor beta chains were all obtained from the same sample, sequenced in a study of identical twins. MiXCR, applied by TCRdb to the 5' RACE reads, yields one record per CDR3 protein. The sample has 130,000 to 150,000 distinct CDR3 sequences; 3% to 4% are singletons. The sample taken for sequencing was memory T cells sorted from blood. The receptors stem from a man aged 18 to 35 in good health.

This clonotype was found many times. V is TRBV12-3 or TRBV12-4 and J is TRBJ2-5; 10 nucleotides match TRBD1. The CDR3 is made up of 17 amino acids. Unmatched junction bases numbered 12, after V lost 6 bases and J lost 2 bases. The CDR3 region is CASSLPGQGMIQETQYF. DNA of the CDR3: TGTGCCAGCAGCCTCCCGGGACAGGGGATGATTCAAGAGACCCAGTACTTC.

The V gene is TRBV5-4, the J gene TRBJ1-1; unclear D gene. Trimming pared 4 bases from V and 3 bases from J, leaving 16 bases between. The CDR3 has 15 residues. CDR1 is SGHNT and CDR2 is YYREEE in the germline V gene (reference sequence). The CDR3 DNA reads TGTGCCAGCAGCACTGGTGGGGTAGTGGACACTGAAGCTTTCTTT. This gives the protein CASSTGGVVDTEAFF.

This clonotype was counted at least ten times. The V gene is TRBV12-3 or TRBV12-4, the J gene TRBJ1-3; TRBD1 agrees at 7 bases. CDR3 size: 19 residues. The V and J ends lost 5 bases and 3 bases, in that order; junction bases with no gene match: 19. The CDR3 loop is CASSHTGTALSEGGNTIYF. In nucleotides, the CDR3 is TGTGCCAGCAGTCATACCGGGACAGCGCTCTCGGAGGGTGGAAACACCATATATTTT.

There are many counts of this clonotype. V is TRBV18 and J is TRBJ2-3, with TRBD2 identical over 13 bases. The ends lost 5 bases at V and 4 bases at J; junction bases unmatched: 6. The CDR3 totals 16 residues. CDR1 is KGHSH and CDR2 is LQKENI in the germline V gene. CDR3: CASSSGLAGDADTQYF. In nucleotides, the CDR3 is TGTGCCAGCTCATCCGGACTAGCGGGAGACGCAGATACGCAGTATTTT.

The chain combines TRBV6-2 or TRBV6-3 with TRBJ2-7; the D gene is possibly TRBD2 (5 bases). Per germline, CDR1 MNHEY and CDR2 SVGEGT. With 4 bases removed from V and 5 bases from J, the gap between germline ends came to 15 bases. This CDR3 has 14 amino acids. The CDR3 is CASSFGLAADEQYF. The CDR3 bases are TGTGCCAGCAGTTTCGGACTCGCGGCTGACGAGCAGTACTTC.

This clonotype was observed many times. CDR3 DNA sequence: TGTGCCAGCAGTGAAGCGGGGGACGTACAAGAGACCCAGTACTTC. Translation: CASSEAGDVQETQYF. The rearrangement joins TRBV6-1 to TRBJ2-5; TRBD1 or TRBD2 may be the D gene (5 bases each). The CDR3 is 15 residues long. Germline CDR1 is MNHNS and CDR2 is SASEGT. Trimming removed 0 bases at V and 2 bases at J, with 10 bases between.

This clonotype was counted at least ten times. The CDR3 DNA sequence: TGTGCCAGTAGTCGACCGCACAATCAGCCCCAGCATTTT. This encodes CASSRPHNQPQHF. This chain joins TRBV19 and TRBJ1-5; D gene unclear. CDR1 and CDR2 from the germline V gene are LNHDA and SQIVND (reference sequence). There are 13 residues in the CDR3. The V end lost 5 bases, the J end lost 3 bases, and 8 bases lay between the germline ends.

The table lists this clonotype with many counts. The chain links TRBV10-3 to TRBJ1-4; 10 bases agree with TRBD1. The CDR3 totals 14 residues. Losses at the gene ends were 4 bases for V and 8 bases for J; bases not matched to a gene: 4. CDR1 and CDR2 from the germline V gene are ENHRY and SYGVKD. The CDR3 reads CAISGQGADEKLFF. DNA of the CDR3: TGTGCCATCAGTGGACAGGGGGCTGACGAAAAACTGTTTTTT.

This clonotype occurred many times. The CDR3 coding sequence is TGCAGTGCTGAGACCAGCGGGAGGGTGTTCTTC. Its translation: CSAETSGRVFF. The rearrangement uses TRBV20-1 and TRBJ2-1, with 10 bases fitting TRBD2. After removal of 5 bases from V and 15 bases from J, the junction contained 7 bases not matched to a gene. Germline-derived CDR1 and CDR2 are DFQATT and SNEGSKA (reference sequence). The CDR3 consists of 11 residues.

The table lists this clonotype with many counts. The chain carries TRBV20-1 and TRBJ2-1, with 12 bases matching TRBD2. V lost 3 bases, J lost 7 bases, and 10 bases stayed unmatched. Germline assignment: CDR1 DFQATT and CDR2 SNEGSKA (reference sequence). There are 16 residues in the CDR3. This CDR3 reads CSASSMTSGSVNEQFF. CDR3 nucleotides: TGCAGTGCTAGTTCTATGACTAGCGGGAGTGTTAATGAGCAGTTCTTC.

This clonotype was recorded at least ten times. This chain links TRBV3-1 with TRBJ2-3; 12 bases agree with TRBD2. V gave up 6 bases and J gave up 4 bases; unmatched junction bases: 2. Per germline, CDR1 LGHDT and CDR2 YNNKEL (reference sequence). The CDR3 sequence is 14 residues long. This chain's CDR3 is CASRTSGSSDTQYF. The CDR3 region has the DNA TGTGCCAGCAGGACTAGCGGGAGCTCAGATACGCAGTATTTT.

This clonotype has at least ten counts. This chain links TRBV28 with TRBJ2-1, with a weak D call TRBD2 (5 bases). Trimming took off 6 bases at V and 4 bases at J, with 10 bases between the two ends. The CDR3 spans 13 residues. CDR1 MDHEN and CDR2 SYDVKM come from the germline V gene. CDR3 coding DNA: TGTGCCAGCAGCTGGAGCGGATACAATGAGCAGTTCTTC. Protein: CASSWSGYNEQFF.